This TCR beta chain was retrieved from a study of T cell changes during pregnancy in multiple sclerosis (dated by TCRdb to about 2019). Study-wide context: The study examined how the T cell repertoire changed over the course of pregnancy in women with multiple sclerosis.

Here V drops 5 bases and J drops 7 bases, and the junction holds 8 bases not matched to any gene. Spanning cysteine to phenylalanine, the CDR3 consists of 15 amino acids. Solely the CDR3 DNA is kept, with 45 bases framed from the first base. From the germline V gene, CDR1 is SQVTM and CDR2 is ANQGSEA. Libraries were prepared through the immunoSEQ multiplex PCR assay. TCRdb carries this immuneACCESS record with in-frame sequences only. Its versions omit some clonotypes, under half of them owing to an unresolved V gene in the studies checked, with the rest unexplained. In all, the sample holds under 65,000 clones, and about 95% of those were seen once. About 2.6% of the sample comes from the top ten. To note about this clone: Its antigen has not been determined. Base qualities are not recorded, but no much larger clone differs from it by a single base.

The chain is made from TRBV29-1 and TRBJ2-2; TRBD2 lines up with 12 middle nucleotides. The TCR was taken from a female donor with multiple sclerosis, enrolled in a pregnancy study. Specimen: CD8+ T cells from peripheral blood mononuclear cells, collected after pregnancy. The CDR3 has the sequence CSVQTSGSFYGELFF. At the DNA level, the sequence is TGCAGCGTTCAGACTAGCGGGAGTTTTTACGGGGAGCTGTTTTTT.